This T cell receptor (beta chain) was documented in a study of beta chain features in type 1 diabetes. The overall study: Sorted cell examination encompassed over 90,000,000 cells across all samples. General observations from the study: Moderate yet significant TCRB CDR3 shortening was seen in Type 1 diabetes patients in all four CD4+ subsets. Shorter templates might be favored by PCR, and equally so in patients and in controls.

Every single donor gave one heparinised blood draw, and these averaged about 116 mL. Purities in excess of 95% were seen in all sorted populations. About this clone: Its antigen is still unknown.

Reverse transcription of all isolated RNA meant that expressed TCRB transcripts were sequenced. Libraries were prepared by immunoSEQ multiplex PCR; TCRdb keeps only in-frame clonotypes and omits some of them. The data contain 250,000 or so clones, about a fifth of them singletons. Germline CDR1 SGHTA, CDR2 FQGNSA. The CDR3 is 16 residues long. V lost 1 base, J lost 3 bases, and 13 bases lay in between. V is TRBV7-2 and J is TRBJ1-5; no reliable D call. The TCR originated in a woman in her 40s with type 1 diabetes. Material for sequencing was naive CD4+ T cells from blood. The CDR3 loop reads CASSLVGGGINQPQHF. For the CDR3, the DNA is TGTGCCAGCAGCTTAGTGGGAGGAGGCATCAATCAGCCCCAGCATTTT.